Following are 26 T cell receptor beta chains from one sample sequenced in a study of cytomegalovirus exposure and HLA in healthy donors. It was with 60 Vbeta and 13 Jbeta primers that the PCR ran. Generated by immunoSEQ multiplex PCR, the TCRdb table keeps only in-frame clones and is missing some. The sample has about 95,000 clones; 75% to 85% are singletons. Sequenced material: PBMCs. These receptors all come from a man between 18 and 29 years old in good health and CMV-seropositive.

The genes are TRBV6-5 and TRBJ2-5; a possible D gene is TRBD2 (5 bases). The CDR3 covers 16 residues. Trimming stripped 0 bases from V and 5 bases from J, with 16 bases between. CDR1 and CDR2 (germline): MNHEY, SVGAGI. CDR3 residues: CASSYSSLTGSETQYF. The CDR3 nucleotides are TGTGCCAGCAGTTACTCGAGCTTGACGGGGTCGGAGACCCAGTACTTC.

The rearrangement uses TRBV6-6 and TRBJ2-7; perhaps TRBD1 as D (6 bases). Germline lookup yields CDR1 MNHNY and CDR2 SVGAGI (reference sequence). This CDR3 is 13 amino acids long. Trimming took 4 bases from V and 3 from J, leaving 10 bases between them. CDR3 loop: CASSLSQGYEQYF. DNA for the CDR3: TGTGCCAGCAGTTTGTCACAGGGCTACGAGCAGTACTTC.

This chain links TRBV5-1 with TRBJ1-1; the D gene is possibly TRBD1 (6 bases). CDR3 length: 19 residues. The V and J ends lost 3 bases and 6 bases respectively, with 30 bases between them. The germline V gene has CDR1 SGHRS and CDR2 YFSETQ. CDR3 loop: CASSSSTITTGTMGSEAFF. In DNA, the CDR3 is TGCGCCAGCAGCTCCTCCACTATTACTACAGGGACCATGGGGTCTGAAGCTTTCTTT. Looking up the rest from reference TRBV5-1 and TRBJ1-1 gives the full variable domain: KAGVTQTPRYLIKTRGQQVTLSCSPISGHRSVSWYQQTPGQGLQFLFEYFSETQRNKGNFPGRFSGRQFSNSRSEMNVSTLELGDSALYLCASSSSTITTGTMGSEAFFGQGTRLTVV.

In this sample, this clone turned up a few times. This CDR3 reads CATSPQGSIPTHQPQHF. CDR3 DNA sequence: TGTGCCACCAGCCCGCAGGGCTCTATCCCCACTCATCAGCCCCAGCATTTT. The rearrangement joins TRBV15 to TRBJ1-5; weak D call: TRBD1 (5 bases). Trimming took off 5 bases at V and 5 bases at J, with 22 bases between the two ends. Germline lookup yields CDR1 LNHNV and CDR2 YYDKDF (reference sequence). This CDR3 is built from 17 residues.

The chain links TRBV6-1 to TRBJ1-4, with TRBD1 matching 9 bases. The V gene's germline CDR1 is MNHNS and CDR2 SASEGT. The CDR3 runs 14 residues. Trimming took 6 bases from V and 4 from J; bases not matched to a gene: 3. CDR3 in amino acids: CASSGDRDNEKLFF. CDR3 DNA sequence: TGTGCCAGCAGCGGGGACAGGGATAATGAAAAACTGTTTTTT.

The genes are TRBV29-1 and TRBJ1-1; the D is unclear. Germline V CDR1 and CDR2: SQVTM, ANQGSEA. V gave up 3 bases and J gave up 0 bases, with 11 bases separating them. The CDR3 totals 14 residues. CDR3 amino acids: CSVEINSMNTEAFF. The CDR3 region has the DNA TGCAGCGTTGAGATCAACTCCATGAACACTGAAGCTTTCTTT.

This clone is termed medium-sized. The chain links TRBV6-6 to TRBJ2-3; no definite D call. Per germline, CDR1 MNHNY and CDR2 SVGAGI (reference sequence). With 0 bases removed from V and 5 bases from J, the gap between germline ends came to 9 bases. The CDR3 runs to 14 residues. CDR3 nucleotide sequence: TGTGCCAGCAGTTACTCGATAGGCGGAGATACGCAGTATTTT. Translation gives CASSYSIGGDTQYF.

J is TRBJ2-5 and V is TRBV5-4, with D maybe TRBD2 (5 bases). Germline V gene lookup returns CDR1 SGHNT and CDR2 YYREEE (reference sequence). V was shortened by 4 bases and J by 5 bases, with 9 bases between the two germline ends. The CDR3 extends over 12 amino acids. The DNA for the CDR3 is TGTGCCAGCAGCCGGGGATCCGAGACCCAGTACTTC. It encodes CASSRGSETQYF.

V is TRBV7-6 and J is TRBJ2-1; D is possibly TRBD1 (6 bases). V shed 2 bases and J shed 0 bases, with 8 bases lying between them. Germline lookup yields CDR1 SGHVS and CDR2 FNYEAQ. This CDR3 spans 15 amino acids. The CDR3 protein is CASSLTGSSYNEQFF. CDR3 DNA sequence: TGTGCCAGCAGCTTAACAGGGAGCTCCTACAATGAGCAGTTCTTC.

The V gene is TRBV7-9, the J gene TRBJ2-7; no reliable D call. Between the trimmed V and J ends, which lost 2 bases and 2 bases, there was a span of 10 bases. This CDR3 comprises 14 residues. Looked up from germline, CDR1 is SEHNR and CDR2 is FQNEAQ (reference sequence). For the CDR3, the DNA is TGTGCCAGCAGCTTAACGGCGGTAACCTACGAGCAGTACTTC. As protein: CASSLTAVTYEQYF.

The rearrangement links TRBV5-1 to TRBJ1-2, with D perhaps TRBD1 (5 bases). V lost 1 base and J lost 8, with 18 bases in between. Looked up from germline, CDR1 is SGHRS and CDR2 is YFSETQ. This CDR3 has 15 amino acids. The DNA of the CDR3 is TGCGCCAGCAGCTTGTTCTCTCGCAGGGAGGAAGGCTACACCTTC. Its protein product is CASSLFSRREEGYTF.

The chain combines TRBV7-9 with TRBJ1-6; D perhaps matches TRBD1 (6 bases). The ends were cut back, 5 bases at V and 7 bases at J, with 12 bases in the middle. Germline lookup yields CDR1 SEHNR and CDR2 FQNEAQ (reference sequence). The CDR3 is 14 residues long. CDR3 nucleotide sequence: TGTGCCAGCAGCCGGGACACCTTAAATTCACCCCTCCACTTT. This sequence encodes CASSRDTLNSPLHF.

This chain links TRBV2 with TRBJ1-5, with D tentatively TRBD1 (5 bases). The CDR3 is 13 amino acids. The germline V and J ends were trimmed by 9 bases and 5 bases, with 14 bases remaining between them. Germline CDR1 SNHLY, CDR2 FYNNEI. CDR3 amino acids: CASSRQNDQPQHF. CDR3 DNA sequence: TGTGCCAGTTCAAGACAGAACGATCAGCCCCAGCATTTT.

This chain links TRBV9 with TRBJ2-7; 10 positions agree with TRBD1. Germline loops: CDR1 SGDLS, CDR2 YYNGEE. V was pared by 0 bases and J by 6 bases, with 3 bases of the junction left unmatched. CDR3 length: 14 residues. The CDR3 loop reads CASSVGGQGTEQYF. The CDR3 DNA reads TGTGCCAGCAGCGTAGGGGGACAGGGGACCGAGCAGTACTTC. Based on the CDR3 plus reference TRBV9 and TRBJ2-7, the full variable domain is DSGVTQTPKHLITATGQRVTLRCSPRSGDLSVYWYQQSLDQGLQFLIQYYNGEERAKGNILERFSAQQFPDLHSELNLSSLELGDSALYFCASSVGGQGTEQYFGPGTRLTVT.

The rearrangement joins TRBV2 to TRBJ1-2; TRBD1 matches 7 bases. Trimming removed 7 bases from V and 8 bases from J; junction bases left unmatched: 10. The CDR3 consists of 13 residues. Germline CDR1 SNHLY, CDR2 FYNNEI. CDR3 coding DNA: TGTGCCAGCATCAATACAGGGGTTTACGGCTACACCTTC. Its protein product is CASINTGVYGYTF.

This clone showed up just once. The chain couples TRBV2 to TRBJ2-6, with a possible D match to TRBD1 (9 bases). From germline, CDR1 is SNHLY and CDR2 FYNNEI. The CDR3 contains 20 residues. Trimming shortened V by 3 bases and J by 0 bases, and 21 bases separated the two germline ends. The CDR3: CASSDSGGTGSPSGANVLTF. Written as DNA, the CDR3 is TGTGCCAGCAGTGACTCGGGAGGGACAGGGTCCCCCTCTGGGGCCAACGTCCTGACTTTC.

This clone came up a few times. V is TRBV2 and J is TRBJ1-1, with D perhaps TRBD1 (5 bases). Germline V gives CDR1 SNHLY, CDR2 FYNNEI. This CDR3 spans 12 amino acids. V lost 7 bases and J 4 bases, leaving 10 bases between the germline ends. The CDR3 loop reads CASTQGPTEAFF. CDR3 bases: TGTGCCAGCACTCAGGGCCCCACTGAAGCTTTCTTT.

This chain links TRBV4-1 with TRBJ2-1; 11 nucleotides agree with TRBD2. From germline, CDR1 is MGHRA and CDR2 YSYEKL. V shed 0 bases and J 7 bases; nucleotides not matched to a gene: 2. CDR3 size: 15 residues. CDR3 loop: CASSQDRTSGNEQFF. CDR3 bases: TGCGCCAGCAGCCAAGATAGGACTAGCGGGAATGAGCAGTTCTTC.

The chain recombines TRBV28 with TRBJ2-3; the D gene is possibly TRBD2 (7 bases). The CDR3 runs 11 residues. Germline CDR1 and CDR2: MDHEN and SYDVKM. V gave up 7 bases and J gave up 9 bases, with 11 bases separating them. For the CDR3, the DNA is TGTGCCAGCAAGGGGGGGGGAACGCAGTATTTT. As protein: CASKGGGTQYF.

The chain joins TRBV5-1 to TRBJ2-5, with D possibly being TRBD1 (6 bases). CDR3 length equals 13 residues. Trimming removed 4 bases from V and 1 base from J, with 8 bases in between. CDR1 is SGHRS, CDR2 YFSETQ, per germline. For the CDR3, the DNA is TGCGCCAGCAGCGCACAGGGCCAAGAGACCCAGTACTTC. The encoded protein is CASSAQGQETQYF. Full variable domain (missing parts from reference TRBV5-1 and TRBJ2-5): KAGVTQTPRYLIKTRGQQVTLSCSPISGHRSVSWYQQTPGQGLQFLFEYFSETQRNKGNFPGRFSGRQFSNSRSEMNVSTLELGDSALYLCASSAQGQETQYFGPGTRLLVL.

The chain is built from TRBV13 and TRBJ1-5, with 9 bases matching TRBD1. V lost 4 bases, J lost 6 bases, and 4 bases stayed unmatched. Looked up from germline, CDR1 is PRHDT and CDR2 is FYEKMQ (reference sequence). The CDR3 spans 14 residues. The CDR3 sequence is CASSWGQGSQPQHF. The CDR3 nucleotides read TGTGCCAGCAGCTGGGGACAGGGATCTCAGCCCCAGCATTTT. The entire variable domain, with the rest obtained from reference TRBV13 and TRBJ1-5, is as follows: AAGVIQSPRHLIKEKRETATLKCYPIPRHDTVYWYQQGPGQDPQFLISFYEKMQSDKGSIPDRFSAQQFSDYHSELNMSSLELGDSALYFCASSWGQGSQPQHFGDGTRLSIL.

This chain uses TRBV28 with TRBJ2-7; TRBD2 is a possible D gene (6 bases). The V gene's germline CDR1 is MDHEN and CDR2 SYDVKM. Trimming took 4 bases from V and 0 from J, leaving 13 bases between them. The CDR3 is made up of 15 amino acids. As DNA, the CDR3 is TGTGCCAGCAGTTCCCGTCGGGGAGGCTCCTACGAGCAGTACTTC. Protein sequence: CASSSRRGGSYEQYF.

This clone is a singleton in its sample. The CDR3 coding sequence is TGTGCCAGCAGTTATCTTCGGACAGGGAAATACGAGCAGTACTTC. Residues: CASSYLRTGKYEQYF. The chain is built from TRBV27 and TRBJ2-7, with 8 bases aligning to TRBD1. The V segment lost 4 bases and the J segment 4 bases; nucleotides outside the gene matches: 9. CDR3 size: 15 residues. Germline-derived CDR1 and CDR2 are MNHEY and SMNVEV (reference sequence).

The chain carries TRBV28 and TRBJ1-6, with D uncertain. V gave up 9 bases and J gave up 3 bases, with 15 bases separating them. CDR3 length: 15 residues. Germline V gene data show CDR1 as MDHEN and CDR2 as SYDVKM. CDR3: CASDSEGGYNSPLHF. In DNA form, the CDR3 reads TGTGCCAGTGATTCGGAGGGAGGCTATAATTCACCCCTCCACTTT.

This clone was counted only a few times. V is TRBV9 and J is TRBJ2-2; 11 bases fit TRBD1. Germline lookup yields CDR1 SGDLS and CDR2 YYNGEE. With V trimmed by 2 bases and J by 4 bases, 1 base remained unmatched. This CDR3 region has 15 residues. Written as DNA, the CDR3 is TGTGCCAGCAGCGTTGGGACAGGGGGCACCGGGGAGCTGTTTTTT. Its protein product is CASSVGTGGTGELFF.

The rearrangement uses TRBV19 and TRBJ1-4, with 10 bases fitting TRBD1. The J segment lost 10 bases and the V segment lost 7 bases, leaving 9 bases of the junction unmatched. Germline assignment: CDR1 LNHDA and CDR2 SQIVND (reference sequence). The CDR3 totals 14 residues. The CDR3 sequence is CASNSGQGFGKLFF. Here the CDR3 DNA reads TGTGCCAGTAACTCGGGACAGGGGTTTGGAAAACTGTTTTTT.